Reported below is one TCR beta chain. This clone's antigen is unknown. One base away there is no much larger clone; base qualities are not given. This entry comes from a study of blood T cell repertoires in COVID-19 (dated by TCRdb to 2020 to 2022). As for the study more broadly: The collaborator samples originated in the United States, Italy and Spain and spanned the acute and convalescent phases of COVID-19. A freely available public database, intended as a resource for researchers studying the immune response to SARS-CoV-2, is where the repertoires were released. The samples were drawn from two sources: the first 160 participants of the ongoing ImmuneRACE study, and fewer than 1,500 subjects contributed by 6 global collaborators. The prospective study material was composed of cDNA or gDNA derived from T cells, B-cell-depleted T cells, or PBMCs. Where available, HLA class I and class II types were taken from metadata supplied by the sample provider and were not determined by assay-based typing. The dataset comprised deeply sampled blood TCRbeta repertoires from subjects exposed to, actively infected with, or recovered from COVID-19. Sample metadata almost always included a de-identified subject ID, COVID-19 status, age in years and sex. Results the study describes overall, beyond this receptor: How much clinical and demographic metadata was included differed by source and by participant, and the metadata was provided uncurated.

TCRbeta CDR3 regions were amplified from genomic DNA by means of the immunoSEQ Assay, a bias-controlled multiplex PCR. Regarding the original processing steps: The number of nucleated cells in each sample was estimated from the amplification of reference gene primers within the assay. To quantify the absolute abundance of each unique TCRbeta CDR3 rearrangement, sequence reads were collapsed and filtered. For each sample, productive Simpson clonality was calculated as the square root of Simpson's diversity index across productive rearrangements. This immuneACCESS table, as held by TCRdb, lists in-frame sequences with V and J called but not all clones. Of the missing ones, under half trace to an unresolved V gene in checked studies; the others have no known cause. V and J calls and clone size are given by that table; D and trimming were obtained from the DNA. The sample yields a few hundred thousand clones; 90% were counted once. The ten largest clonotypes hold about 16% of the sample.

In the prospective study, participants were roughly 18 to 95 years old, resided in 24 geographic areas of the United States, and were enrolled through a virtual design. Cohort assignment in the prospective study relied on participant-reported clinical history from a screening survey and a study questionnaire. Exposed participants had been in contact with someone with a PCR-confirmed or clinician-diagnosed COVID-19 case within 2 weeks of study entry. In the prospective study, whole blood, serum and a nasopharyngeal or oropharyngeal swab were collected from each participant by mobile phlebotomists. Over a roughly two-month period, participants in the prospective study had the option of providing additional blood draws and questionnaires. Prospective study blood samples were shipped either frozen or at room temperature before DNA extraction. The germline V and J ends show losses of 6 bases and 2 bases respectively, and no gene match explains 9 bases of the junction. Spanning cysteine to phenylalanine, the CDR3 consists of 15 amino acids. CDR3 DNA is the only sequence kept; it has 45 bases, read in frame from the first base. CDR1 and CDR2 are read off the germline V gene (reference sequence) as LNHDA and SQIVND.

This receptor was obtained from a man aged 25 to 40 who had been exposed to COVID-19. Here the chain combines TRBV19 and TRBJ2-7, with 8 central nucleotides matching TRBD1. Sequencing input: PBMCs or T cells enriched from blood (not recorded which). CDR3 region: CASSKTGTGPYEQYF. The nucleotides are TGTGCCAGTAGCAAAACCGGGACAGGTCCCTACGAGCAGTACTTC.